The 5 T cell receptor beta chains below were found in one sample sequenced in a study of cytomegalovirus exposure and HLA in healthy donors. Libraries were prepared by immunoSEQ multiplex PCR; TCRdb keeps only in-frame clonotypes and omits some of them. The sample holds hundreds of thousands of clones, around nine tenths seen once. The sequenced sample consisted of PBMCs. The receptors stem from a woman in her late teens or twenties in good health and CMV-seropositive.

The V gene is TRBV6-5, the J gene TRBJ2-3, with TRBD1 matching 7 bases. CDR1 is MNHEY and CDR2 is SVGAGI in the germline V gene. The CDR3 runs 13 residues. After removal of 10 bases from V and 0 bases from J, the junction contained 4 bases not matched to a gene. For the CDR3, the DNA is TGTGCCACCGCAGGGGGTAGCACAGATACGCAGTATTTT. Its protein is CATAGGSTDTQYF.

V gene TRBV29-1 combines with J gene TRBJ2-3; 7 bases fit TRBD2. Germline values: CDR1 SQVTM, CDR2 ANQGSEA. The CDR3 is 16 residues long. Losses at the gene ends were 8 bases for V and 2 bases for J; bases not matched to a gene: 16. CDR3 amino acids: CSPRPWGEGHTDTQYF. For the CDR3, the DNA is TGCAGCCCACGACCTTGGGGGGAGGGCCACACAGATACGCAGTATTTT.

V usage is TRBV7-9 and J usage is TRBJ2-7; 12 bases fit TRBD2. J gave up 5 bases and V 2 bases, and 4 bases lay outside the gene matches. The CDR3 extends over 15 amino acids. Germline loops: CDR1 SEHNR, CDR2 FQNEAQ (reference sequence). CDR3 protein: CASSLLAGGWDEQYF. The DNA for the CDR3 is TGTGCCAGCAGCTTACTAGCGGGAGGGTGGGACGAGCAGTACTTC.

V gene TRBV6-5 combines with J gene TRBJ1-2, with 7 positions matching TRBD1. Looked up from germline, CDR1 is MNHEY and CDR2 is SVGAGI. The CDR3 runs 15 residues. With 0 bases clipped from V and 7 bases from J, the junction kept 8 bases outside the gene matches. CDR3 residues: CASSYSRYRGSGYTF. The CDR3 DNA is TGTGCCAGCAGTTACTCCCGATACAGGGGAAGTGGCTACACCTTC.

The chain combines TRBV6-1 with TRBJ1-2, with D possibly being TRBD1 (6 bases). Deletions cut 6 bases from V and 2 bases from J, with 13 bases between. Germline CDR1 MNHNS, CDR2 SASEGT. The CDR3 runs 14 residues. DNA of the CDR3: TGTGCCAGCAGCGGACAGTACGTCAACTATGGCTACACCTTC. This gives the protein CASSGQYVNYGYTF.